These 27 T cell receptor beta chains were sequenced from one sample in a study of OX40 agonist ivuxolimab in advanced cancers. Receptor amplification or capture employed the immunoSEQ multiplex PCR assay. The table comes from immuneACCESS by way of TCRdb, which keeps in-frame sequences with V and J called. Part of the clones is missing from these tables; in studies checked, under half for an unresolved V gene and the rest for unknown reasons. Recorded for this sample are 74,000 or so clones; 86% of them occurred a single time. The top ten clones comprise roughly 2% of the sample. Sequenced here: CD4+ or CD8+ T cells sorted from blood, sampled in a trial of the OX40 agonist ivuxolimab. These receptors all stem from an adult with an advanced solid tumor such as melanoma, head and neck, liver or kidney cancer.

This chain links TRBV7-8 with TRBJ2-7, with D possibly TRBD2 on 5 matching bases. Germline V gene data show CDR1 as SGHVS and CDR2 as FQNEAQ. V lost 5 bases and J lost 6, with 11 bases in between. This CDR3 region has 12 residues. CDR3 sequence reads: CASSITSGEQYF. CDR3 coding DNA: TGTGCCAGCAGCATAACTAGTGGCGAGCAGTACTTC. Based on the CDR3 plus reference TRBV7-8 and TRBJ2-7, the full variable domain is GAGVSQSPRYKVAKRGQDVALRCDPISGHVSLFWYQQALGQGPEFLTYFQNEAQLDKSGLPSDRFFAERPEGSVSTLKIQRTQQEDSAVYLCASSITSGEQYFGPGTRLTVT.

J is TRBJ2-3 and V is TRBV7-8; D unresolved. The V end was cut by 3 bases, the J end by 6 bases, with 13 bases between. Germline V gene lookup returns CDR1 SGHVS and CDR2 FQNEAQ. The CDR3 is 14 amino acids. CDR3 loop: CASSFGFHMDTQYF. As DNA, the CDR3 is TGTGCCAGCAGCTTTGGCTTCCACATGGATACGCAGTATTTT.

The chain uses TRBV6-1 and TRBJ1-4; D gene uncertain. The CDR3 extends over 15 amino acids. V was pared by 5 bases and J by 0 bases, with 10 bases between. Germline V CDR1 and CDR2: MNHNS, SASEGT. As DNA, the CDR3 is TGTGCCAGCAGTATCGAGAAAGCAACTAATGAAAAACTGTTTTTT. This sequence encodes CASSIEKATNEKLFF.

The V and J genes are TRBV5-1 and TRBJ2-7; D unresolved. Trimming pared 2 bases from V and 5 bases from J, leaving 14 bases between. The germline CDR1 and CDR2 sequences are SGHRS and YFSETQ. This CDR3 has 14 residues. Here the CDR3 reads CASSFQSIGNEQYF. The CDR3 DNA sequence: TGCGCCAGCAGCTTCCAGTCCATTGGGAACGAGCAGTACTTC.

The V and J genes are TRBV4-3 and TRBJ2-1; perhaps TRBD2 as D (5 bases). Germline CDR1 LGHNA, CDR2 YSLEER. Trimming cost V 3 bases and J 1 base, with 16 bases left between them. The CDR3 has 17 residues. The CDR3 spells CASSQATLSGSYNEQFF. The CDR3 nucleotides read TGCGCCAGCAGCCAGGCTACCTTAAGCGGATCCTACAATGAGCAGTTCTTC.

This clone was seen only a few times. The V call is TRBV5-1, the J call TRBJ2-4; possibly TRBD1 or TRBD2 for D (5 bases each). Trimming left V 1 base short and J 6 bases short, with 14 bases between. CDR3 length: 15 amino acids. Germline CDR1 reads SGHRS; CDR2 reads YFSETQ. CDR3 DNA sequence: TGCGCCAGCAGCTTGTCAGGGACGGAACCAAACATTCAGTACTTC. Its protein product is CASSLSGTEPNIQYF.

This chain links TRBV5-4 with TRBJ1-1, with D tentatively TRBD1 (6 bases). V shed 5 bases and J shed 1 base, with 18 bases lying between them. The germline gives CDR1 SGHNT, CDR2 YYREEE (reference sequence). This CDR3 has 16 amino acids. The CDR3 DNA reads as TGTGCCAGCAGTAAGTACGTACAGGGTCCGAACACTGAAGCTTTCTTT. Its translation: CASSKYVQGPNTEAFF.

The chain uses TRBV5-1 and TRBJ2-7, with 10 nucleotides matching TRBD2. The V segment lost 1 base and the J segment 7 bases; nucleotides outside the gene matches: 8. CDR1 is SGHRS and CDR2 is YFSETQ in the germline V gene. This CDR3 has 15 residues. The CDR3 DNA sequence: TGCGCCAGCAGCTTGAAAGCGGGAGGGCCGGGGGAGCAGTACTTC. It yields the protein CASSLKAGGPGEQYF.

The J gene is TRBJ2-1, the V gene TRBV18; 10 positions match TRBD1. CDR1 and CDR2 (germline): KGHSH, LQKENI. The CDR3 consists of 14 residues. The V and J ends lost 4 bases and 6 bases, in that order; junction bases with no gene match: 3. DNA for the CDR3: TGTGCCAGCTCACGGGGACAGGGGAGCAATGAGCAGTTCTTC. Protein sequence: CASSRGQGSNEQFF.

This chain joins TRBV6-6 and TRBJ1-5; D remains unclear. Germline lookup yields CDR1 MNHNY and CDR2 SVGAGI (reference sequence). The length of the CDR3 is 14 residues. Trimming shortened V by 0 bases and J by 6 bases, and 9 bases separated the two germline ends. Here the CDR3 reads CASSYSRLGQPQHF. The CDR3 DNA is TGTGCCAGCAGTTACTCGAGGTTAGGTCAGCCCCAGCATTTT.

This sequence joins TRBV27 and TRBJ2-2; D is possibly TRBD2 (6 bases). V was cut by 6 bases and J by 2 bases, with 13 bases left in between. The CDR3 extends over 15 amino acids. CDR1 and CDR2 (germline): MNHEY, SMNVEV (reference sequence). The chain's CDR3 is CASRPGTENTGELFF. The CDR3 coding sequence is TGTGCCAGCAGACCCGGGACTGAAAACACCGGGGAGCTGTTTTTT.

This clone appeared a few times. CDR3 sequence reads: CASSFGQGNEQYF. The CDR3 DNA reads TGTGCCAGCAGCTTTGGACAGGGGAACGAGCAGTACTTC. The chain carries TRBV7-7 and TRBJ2-7, with 9 nucleotides matching TRBD1. Germline trimming cut 3 bases from V and 5 bases from J; bases unmatched to any gene: 2. Germline V gene data show CDR1 as SSHAT and CDR2 as FNYEAQ (reference sequence). The CDR3 has 13 amino acids.

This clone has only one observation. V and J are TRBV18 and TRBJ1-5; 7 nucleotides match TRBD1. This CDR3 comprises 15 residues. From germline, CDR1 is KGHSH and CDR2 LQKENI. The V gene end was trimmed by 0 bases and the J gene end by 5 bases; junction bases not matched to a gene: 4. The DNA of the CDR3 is TGTGCCAGCTCACCACCTAACAGGGGAGATCAGCCCCAGCATTTT. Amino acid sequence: CASSPPNRGDQPQHF. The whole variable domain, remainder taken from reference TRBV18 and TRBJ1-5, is NAGVMQNPRHLVRRRGQEARLRCSPMKGHSHVYWYRQLPEEGLKFMVYLQKENIIDESGMPKERFSAEFPKEGPSILRIQQVVRGDSAAYFCASSPPNRGDQPQHFGDGTRLSIL.

The CDR3 bases are TGCGCCAGCAGCCAAGACCCAGGGGTGGACACTGAAGCTTTCTTT. This encodes CASSQDPGVDTEAFF. The chain has TRBV4-3 and TRBJ1-1; D may be TRBD1 (6 bases). Trimming took off 0 bases at V and 3 bases at J, with 11 bases between the two ends. The V gene's germline CDR1 is LGHNA and CDR2 YSLEER. The CDR3 is 15 amino acids.

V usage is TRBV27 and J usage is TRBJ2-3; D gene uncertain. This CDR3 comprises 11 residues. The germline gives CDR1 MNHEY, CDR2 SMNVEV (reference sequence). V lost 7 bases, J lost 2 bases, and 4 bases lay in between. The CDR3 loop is CASTDTDTQYF. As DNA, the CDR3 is TGTGCCAGCACGGACACAGATACGCAGTATTTT.

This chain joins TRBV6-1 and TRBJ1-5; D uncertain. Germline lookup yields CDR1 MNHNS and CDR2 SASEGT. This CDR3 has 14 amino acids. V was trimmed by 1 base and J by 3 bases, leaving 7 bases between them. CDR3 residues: CASSEGRTNQPQHF. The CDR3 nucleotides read TGTGCCAGCAGTGAAGGACGGACCAATCAGCCCCAGCATTTT.

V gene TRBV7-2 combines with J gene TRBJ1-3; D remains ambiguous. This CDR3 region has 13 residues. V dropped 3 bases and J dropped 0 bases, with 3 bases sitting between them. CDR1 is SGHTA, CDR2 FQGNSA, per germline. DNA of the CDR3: TGTGCCAGCAGCTTCGACTCTGGAAACACCATATATTTT. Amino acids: CASSFDSGNTIYF.

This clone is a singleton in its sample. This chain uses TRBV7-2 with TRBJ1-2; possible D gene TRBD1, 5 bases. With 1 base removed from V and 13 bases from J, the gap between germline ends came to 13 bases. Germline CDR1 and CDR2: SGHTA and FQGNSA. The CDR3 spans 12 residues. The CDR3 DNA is TGTGCCAGCAGCTTAGGCATTCAGGGAGGCACCTTC. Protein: CASSLGIQGGTF.

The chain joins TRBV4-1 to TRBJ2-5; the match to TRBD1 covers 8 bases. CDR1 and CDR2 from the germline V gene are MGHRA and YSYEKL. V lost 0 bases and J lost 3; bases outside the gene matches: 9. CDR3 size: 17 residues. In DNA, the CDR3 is TGCGCCAGCAGCCAAGAGGGCCAGGGGGCGGCGGAAGAGACCCAGTACTTC. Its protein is CASSQEGQGAAEETQYF.

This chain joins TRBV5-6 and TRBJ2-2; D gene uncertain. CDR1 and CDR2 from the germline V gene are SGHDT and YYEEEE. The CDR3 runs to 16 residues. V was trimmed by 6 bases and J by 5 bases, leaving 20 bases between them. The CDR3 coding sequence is TGTGCCAGCACCTCCCCCAACCGCTCTCCAACCGGGGAGCTGTTTTTT. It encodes CASTSPNRSPTGELFF. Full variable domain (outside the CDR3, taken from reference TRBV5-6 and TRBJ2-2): DAGVTQSPTHLIKTRGQQVTLRCSPKSGHDTVSWYQQALGQGPQFIFQYYEEEERQRGNFPDRFSGHQFPNYSSELNVNALLLGDSALYLCASTSPNRSPTGELFFGEGSRLTVL.

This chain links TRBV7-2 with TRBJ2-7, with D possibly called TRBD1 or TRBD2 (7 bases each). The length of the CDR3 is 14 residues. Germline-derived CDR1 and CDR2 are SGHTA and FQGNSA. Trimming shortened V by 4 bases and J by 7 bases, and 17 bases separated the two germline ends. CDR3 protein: CASSSGGAGREQYF. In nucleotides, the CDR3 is TGTGCCAGCAGCTCAGGGGGGGCGGGTCGGGAGCAGTACTTC.

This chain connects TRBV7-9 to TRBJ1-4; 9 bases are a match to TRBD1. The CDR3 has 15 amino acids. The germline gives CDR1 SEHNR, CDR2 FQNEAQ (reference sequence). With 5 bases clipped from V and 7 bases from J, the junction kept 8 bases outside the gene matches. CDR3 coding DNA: TGTGCCAGCAGCCCCGACAGGGGGGGGAGTGAAAAACTGTTTTTT. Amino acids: CASSPDRGGSEKLFF.

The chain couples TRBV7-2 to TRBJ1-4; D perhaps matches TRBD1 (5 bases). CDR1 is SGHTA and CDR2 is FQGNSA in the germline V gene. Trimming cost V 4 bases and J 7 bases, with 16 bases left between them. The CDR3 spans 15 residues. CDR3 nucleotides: TGTGCCAGCAGCTCGGGACCGACTACGGGTGAAAAACTGTTTTTT. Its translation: CASSSGPTTGEKLFF.

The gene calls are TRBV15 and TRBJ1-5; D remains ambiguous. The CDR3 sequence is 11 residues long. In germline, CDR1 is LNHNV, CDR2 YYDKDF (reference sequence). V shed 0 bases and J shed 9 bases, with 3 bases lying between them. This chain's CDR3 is CATSREGPQHF. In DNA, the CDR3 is TGTGCCACCAGCAGAGAAGGGCCCCAGCATTTT.

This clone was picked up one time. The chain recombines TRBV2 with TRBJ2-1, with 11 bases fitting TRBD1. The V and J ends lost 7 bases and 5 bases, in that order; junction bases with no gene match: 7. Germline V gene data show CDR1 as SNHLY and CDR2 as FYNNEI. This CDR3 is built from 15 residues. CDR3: CASIMDRGPHNEQFF. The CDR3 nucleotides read TGTGCCAGCATAATGGACAGGGGGCCCCACAATGAGCAGTTCTTC.

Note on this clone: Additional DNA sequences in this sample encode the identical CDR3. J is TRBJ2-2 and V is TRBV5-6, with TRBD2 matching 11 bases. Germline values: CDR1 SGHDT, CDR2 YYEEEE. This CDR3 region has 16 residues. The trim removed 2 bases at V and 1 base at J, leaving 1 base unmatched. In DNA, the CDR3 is TGTGCCAGCAGCTTAACTAGCGGGGGGAACACCGGGGAGCTGTTTTTT. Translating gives CASSLTSGGNTGELFF.

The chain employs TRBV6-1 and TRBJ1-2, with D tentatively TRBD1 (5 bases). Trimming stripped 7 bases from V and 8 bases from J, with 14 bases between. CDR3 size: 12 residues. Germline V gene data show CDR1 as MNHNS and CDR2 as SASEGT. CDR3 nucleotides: TGTGCCAGCACGGTTCAGGGTTACGGCTACACCTTC. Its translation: CASTVQGYGYTF.